This TCR beta chain was observed in a study of blood T cell repertoires in COVID-19. On the study more broadly: Whether acute or convalescent, the COVID-19 samples came from the United States, Italy and Spain. PBMCs, B-cell-depleted T cells, or T cells provided the cDNA or gDNA that made up the material.

Trimming at V came to 3 bases and at J to 7 bases, leaving 7 bases not matched to a gene. The CDR3 spans 13 residues. Germline CDR1 GTSNPN, CDR2 SVGIG (reference sequence). The Seattle site enrolled patients during active infection and followed them longitudinally. Using immunoSEQ multiplex PCR, the repertoire was profiled, and TCRdb retains in-frame clones only, with some absent. The sample holds roughly 340,000 clones, more than 80% seen once. The clonotype originates from a woman aged 30 to 39 with COVID-19, enrolled during active disease. This rearrangement joins TRBV30 to TRBJ1-2; 8 bases line up with TRBD1. Sequenced: peripheral blood. This chain's CDR3 is CAWSAGTGSGYTF. The CDR3 nucleotides are TGTGCCTGGAGCGCCGGGACAGGTTCTGGCTACACCTTC.